The rows below give T cell receptor beta chains drawn from one sample of a study of CD8+ T cells in alopecia areata. The assay was immunoSEQ multiplex PCR, and TCRdb's table has in-frame clones only and misses some. The data contain about 76,000 clones, 60% to 70% of them singletons. The sequenced sample was CD8+ T cells sorted from blood, obtained at week 24, from a patient treated with tofacitinib. The source is a human donor with alopecia areata. Each CDR3 is given without its conserved first and last residue. The order of the fields is CDR3 length, V gene, J gene, CDR3 protein.

13,TRBV7-9,TRBJ2-1,ASSLVFDSYNEQF
14,TRBV19,TRBJ1-1,ASSPGQGAMNTEAF
14,TRBV28,TRBJ2-4,ASSFEGRWAKNIQY
13,TRBV9,TRBJ2-5,ASSVAGTRQETQY
12,TRBV6-5,TRBJ2-3,ASSYFGSADTQY
11,TRBV7-3,TRBJ1-1,ASSSDTNTEAF
14,TRBV4-3,TRBJ1-1,ASSQEFGDRGYEAF
12,TRBV2,TRBJ2-2,ASSDYSNTGELF
13,TRBV7-2,TRBJ1-5,ASSFSTGLNQPQH
14,TRBV29-1,TRBJ2-7,SVESKSGGPVGEQY
14,TRBV29-1,TRBJ2-1,SVEDDSGAFYNEQF
14,TRBV6-1,TRBJ2-1,ASSEAGWTGWGEQF
11,TRBV5-5,TRBJ1-1,ASSLSGEGEAF
13,TRBV4-1,TRBJ1-1,ASSQEFTANTEAF
14,TRBV27,TRBJ1-1,ASSSTGGLGNTEAF
12,TRBV4-1,TRBJ1-2,ASSQPGTDYGYT
10,TRBV5-6,TRBJ2-3,ASSFGADTQY
12,TRBV7-9,TRBJ2-7,ASSLAGSAYEQY
12,TRBV2,TRBJ1-1,ASSDISRIAEAF
14,TRBV15,.,ATSRDRLAATYEQY
15,TRBV11-1,TRBJ2-7,ASSSTLSGLNSYEQY
13,TRBV7-8,TRBJ2-7,ASSSRDRGPYEQY
11,TRBV7-6,TRBJ2-3,ASSYKSTDTQY
11,TRBV9,TRBJ2-7,ASSPSGSYEQY
10,TRBV2,TRBJ2-3,ASSDPGDTQY
15,TRBV2,TRBJ2-3,ASSPRSLASWTDTQY
13,TRBV9,TRBJ2-1,ASSETSGGANEQF
13,TRBV4-1,TRBJ1-6,ASSHLQQQPGALH
13,TRBV4-1,TRBJ2-7,ASSQGVGTTYEQY
9,TRBV7-3,TRBJ2-2,ASSDTGELF
12,TRBV27,TRBJ1-4,ASSFGGRSEKLF
13,TRBV5-1,TRBJ2-7,ASSLVSPAVYEQY
13,TRBV7-9,TRBJ1-3,ASSPTDLSGNTIY
9,TRBV29-1,TRBJ1-1,SAAVSREAF
13,TRBV7-9,TRBJ2-7,ASSISGTGQREQY
13,TRBV23-1,TRBJ1-6,AKKKNSGGHSPLH
14,TRBV27,TRBJ2-7,ASSLWGTAFSYEQY
12,TRBV13,TRBJ2-4,ASSVWGAKNIQY
11,TRBV30,TRBJ2-7,AWSRDSAYEQY
9,TRBV27,TRBJ1-1,ASSELGEAF
12,TRBV4-1,TRBJ1-2,ASSQDRLPGGYT
12,TRBV27,TRBJ2-1,ASSLLGADNEQF
13,TRBV6-1,TRBJ2-3,ASSDISTSGDTQY
12,TRBV21-1,TRBJ2-7,ASSFRGGAYEQY
12,TRBV2,TRBJ1-1,ASSETGENTEAF
14,TRBV14,TRBJ1-1,ASSQLPLGANTEAF
10,TRBV28,TRBJ2-5,ASRNPPQTQY